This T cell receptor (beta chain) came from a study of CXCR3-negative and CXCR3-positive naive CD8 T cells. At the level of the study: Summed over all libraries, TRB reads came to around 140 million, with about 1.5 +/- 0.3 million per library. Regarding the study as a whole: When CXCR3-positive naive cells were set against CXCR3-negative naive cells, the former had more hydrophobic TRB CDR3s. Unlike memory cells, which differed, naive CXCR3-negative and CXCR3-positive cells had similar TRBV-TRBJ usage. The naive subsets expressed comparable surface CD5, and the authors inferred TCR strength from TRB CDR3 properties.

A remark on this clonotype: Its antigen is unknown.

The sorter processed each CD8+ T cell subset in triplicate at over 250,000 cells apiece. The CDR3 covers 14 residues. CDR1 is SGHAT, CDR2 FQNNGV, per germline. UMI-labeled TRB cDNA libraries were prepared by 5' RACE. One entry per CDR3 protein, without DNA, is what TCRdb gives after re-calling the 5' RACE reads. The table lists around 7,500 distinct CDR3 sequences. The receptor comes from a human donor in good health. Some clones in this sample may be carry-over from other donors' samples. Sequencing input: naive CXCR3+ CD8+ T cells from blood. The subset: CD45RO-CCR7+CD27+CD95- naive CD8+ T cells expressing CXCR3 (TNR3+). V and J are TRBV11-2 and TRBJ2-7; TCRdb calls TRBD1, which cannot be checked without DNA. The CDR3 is CASSPGTEPYEQYF.